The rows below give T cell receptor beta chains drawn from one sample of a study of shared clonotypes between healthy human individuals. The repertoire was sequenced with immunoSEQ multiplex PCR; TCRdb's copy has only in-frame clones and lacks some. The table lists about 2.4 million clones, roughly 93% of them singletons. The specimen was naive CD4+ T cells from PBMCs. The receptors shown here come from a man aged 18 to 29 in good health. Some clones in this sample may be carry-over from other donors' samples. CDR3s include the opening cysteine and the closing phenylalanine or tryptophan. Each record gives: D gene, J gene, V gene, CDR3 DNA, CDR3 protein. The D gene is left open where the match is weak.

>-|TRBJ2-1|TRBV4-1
TGCGCCAGCAGCCAAGTGGGCAATGAGCAGTTCTTC
CASSQVGNEQFF
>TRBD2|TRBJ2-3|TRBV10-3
TGTGCCATCTCGGGAGGGGATACGCAGTATTTT
CAISGGDTQYF
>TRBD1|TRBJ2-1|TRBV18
TGTGCCAGCTCAGGACAGGGTGCCACTCCCTACAATGAGCAGTTCTTC
CASSGQGATPYNEQFF
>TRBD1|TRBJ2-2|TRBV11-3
TGTGCCAGCAGCACCCGACAGGGCGGGGAGCTGTTTTTT
CASSTRQGGELFF
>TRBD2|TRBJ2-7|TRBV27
TGTGCCACCAAGCAGTTTTCTCGCGGGAGTTCCTACGAGCAGTACTTC
CATKQFSRGSSYEQYF
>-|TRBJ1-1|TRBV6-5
TGTGCCAGCAGCCCTCGGACGCTGAACACTGAAGCTTTCTTT
CASSPRTLNTEAFF
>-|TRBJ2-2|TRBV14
TGTGCCAGCAGCCAACGGTCCGGGGAGCTGTTTTTT
CASSQRSGELFF
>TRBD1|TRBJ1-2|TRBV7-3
TGTGCCAGCAGCCGACCCGAGGGACAGCTAAACTTC
CASSRPEGQLNF
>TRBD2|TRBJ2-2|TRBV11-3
TGTGCCAGCAGCTCCAGGACTAGCGGGGACGTGACCGGGGAGCTGTTTTTT
CASSSRTSGDVTGELFF
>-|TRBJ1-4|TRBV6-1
TGTGCCAGCAGTGGTGGAAATGAAAAACTGTTTTTT
CASSGGNEKLFF
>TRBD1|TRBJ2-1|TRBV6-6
TGTGCCAGCAGTTACCCAGGGGGCGTAGTCTACAATGAGCAGTTCTTC
CASSYPGGVVYNEQFF
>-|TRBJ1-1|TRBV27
TGTGCCAGCAGACCCCGGACGTTGAACACTGAAGCTTTCTTT
CASRPRTLNTEAFF
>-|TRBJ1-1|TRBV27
TGTGCCAGCAGTTTATCTTCCAGGGCAAACACTGAAGCTTTCTTT
CASSLSSRANTEAFF
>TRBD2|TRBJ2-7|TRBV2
TGTGCCAGCAGTGAATACCCCCTGACTAGCGACTCCTACGAGCAGTACTTC
CASSEYPLTSDSYEQYF
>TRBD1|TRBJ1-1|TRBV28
TGTGCCAGCAGTGCCCGGGACAGACCCACTGAAGCTTTCTTT
CASSARDRPTEAFF
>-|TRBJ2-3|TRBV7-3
TGTGCCAGCAGCTTATTAAGCACAGATACGCAGTATTTT
CASSLLSTDTQYF
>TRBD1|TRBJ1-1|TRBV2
TGTGCCAGCAGGGGGGACAGGGAGACGACTGAAGCTTTCTTT
CASRGDRETTEAFF
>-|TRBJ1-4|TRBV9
TGTGCCAGCAGCGCTAATGAAAAACTGTTTTTT
CASSANEKLFF
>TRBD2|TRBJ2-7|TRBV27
TGTGCCAGCAGTTTTAGGTCAGTGGGCAGGGAGGGCGAGCAGTACTTC
CASSFRSVGREGEQYF
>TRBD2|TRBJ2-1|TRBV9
TGTGCCAGCAGCGCGGGTAGGACTAGCGGGGCGGACTACAATGAGCAGTTCTTC
CASSAGRTSGADYNEQFF
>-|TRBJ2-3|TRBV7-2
TGTGCCAGCAGCTTAGTAGCCCTTGAAGGCACAGATACGCAGTATTTT
CASSLVALEGTDTQYF
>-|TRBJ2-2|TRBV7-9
TGTGCCAGCAGCGCGCCGGGGGCGGCCACCGGGGAGCTGTTTTTT
CASSAPGAATGELFF
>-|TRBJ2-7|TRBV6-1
TGTGCCAGCAGTGACAGAACTGCTTTCTACGAGCAGTACTTC
CASSDRTAFYEQYF
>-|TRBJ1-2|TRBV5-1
TGCGCCAGCAGCTTGGGTGCAGGGGATCACACCTTC
CASSLGAGDHTF
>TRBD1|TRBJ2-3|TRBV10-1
TGCGCCACCCGTCCAGGGGGTAGCACAGATACGCAGTATTTT
CATRPGGSTDTQYF
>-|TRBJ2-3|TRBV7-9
TGTGCCAGCAGCTTAGGAGGGGCTCCCACAGATACGCAGTATTTT
CASSLGGAPTDTQYF
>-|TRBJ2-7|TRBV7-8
TGTGCCAGCAGCCTGAGGTACGAGCAGTACTTC
CASSLRYEQYF